This T cell receptor (beta chain) was identified during a study of cytomegalovirus exposure and HLA in healthy donors. Study-wide results and caveats: When presence/absence was analysed, sequencing depth was taken to be roughly uniform across donors.

PCR employed 60 Vbeta and 13 Jbeta primers. Assay used: immunoSEQ multiplex PCR; TCRdb lists only in-frame clones, some missing. The sample contains about 140,000 clones, roughly 80% of which appear only once. Points on this clone: The target antigen is unknown.

The sequencing input was PBMCs. The receptor comes from a man aged 35-49 years in good health and CMV-seropositive.

The CDR3 sequence is CASSLSTWAVQETQYF. The CDR3 nucleotides are TGTGCCAGCAGCTTGAGTACGTGGGCTGTGCAAGAGACCCAGTACTTC. The chain is built from TRBV7-9 and TRBJ2-5; no clear D gene. The CDR3 contains 16 residues. The V gene lost 3 bases and the J gene lost 2 bases, with 16 bases spanning the gap. The germline gives CDR1 SEHNR, CDR2 FQNEAQ (reference sequence).